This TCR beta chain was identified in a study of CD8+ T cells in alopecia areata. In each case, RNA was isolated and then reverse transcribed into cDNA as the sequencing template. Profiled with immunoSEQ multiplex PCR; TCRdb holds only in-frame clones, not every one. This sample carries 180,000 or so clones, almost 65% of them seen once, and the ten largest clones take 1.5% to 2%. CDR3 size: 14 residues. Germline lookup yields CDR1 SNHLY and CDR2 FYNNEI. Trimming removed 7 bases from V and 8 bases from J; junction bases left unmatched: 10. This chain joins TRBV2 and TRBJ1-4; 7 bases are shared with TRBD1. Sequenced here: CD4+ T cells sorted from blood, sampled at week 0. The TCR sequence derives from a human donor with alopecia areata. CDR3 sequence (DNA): TGTGCCAGCAATGGGGGAACGACAGGGGAAAAACTGTTTTTT. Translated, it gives CASNGGTTGEKLFF.